The 16 T cell receptor beta chains reported below all come from one sample, sequenced in a study of OX40 agonist ivuxolimab in advanced cancers. The receptor library was made with the immunoSEQ multiplex PCR assay. This is the immuneACCESS table as TCRdb keeps it, with only in-frame sequences that have V and J called. A part of the clones is gone; compared with another copy, unresolved V genes explain less than half, and the rest is unexplained. Within this sample are about 85,000 clones, with 80% to 90% of them counted one time only. The ten largest clonotypes hold around 2% of the sample. Sequenced material: CD4+ or CD8+ T cells sorted from blood, taken in a trial of the OX40 agonist ivuxolimab. These receptor sequences come from an adult with an advanced solid tumor such as melanoma, head and neck, liver or kidney cancer.

This clone was detected only once. The chain has TRBV7-3 and TRBJ2-3; TRBD2 aligns across 8 bases. V trimming: 4 bases; J trimming: 2 bases; junction bases outside the gene matches: 8. Germline V gene data show CDR1 as SGHTA and CDR2 as FQGTGA. The CDR3 extends over 16 amino acids. The chain's CDR3 is CASSSAGTRNTDTQYF. The CDR3 DNA follows: TGTGCCAGCAGCTCCGCCGGGACTAGGAACACAGATACGCAGTATTTT.

The rearrangement joins TRBV19 to TRBJ2-2; D may be TRBD2 (6 bases). CDR3 length equals 14 residues. CDR1 is LNHDA, CDR2 SQIVND, per germline (reference sequence). V was clipped by 2 bases and J by 5 bases, with 9 bases between them. DNA for the CDR3: TGTGCCAGTAGTATACCTCGGGGGACCGGGGAGCTGTTTTTT. Its translation: CASSIPRGTGELFF.

The rearrangement links TRBV14 to TRBJ2-7, with D unclear. V lost 3 bases and J 3 bases, leaving 15 bases between the germline ends. Germline V gene lookup returns CDR1 SGHDN and CDR2 FVKESK. The CDR3 totals 15 residues. CDR3 coding DNA: TGTGCCAGCAGCCAGACAAGGGTTCCCTTCTACGAGCAGTACTTC. Translating it yields CASSQTRVPFYEQYF.

The genes are TRBV29-1 and TRBJ2-2; TRBD1 matches at 7 bases. Trimming removed 8 bases from V and 3 bases from J; junction bases left unmatched: 9. The CDR3 is 14 amino acids. The germline gives CDR1 SQVTM, CDR2 ANQGSEA. The CDR3 DNA is TGCAGCTCCTCCGGGACAGCCCACACCGGGGAGCTGTTTTTT. Encoded protein: CSSSGTAHTGELFF.

The chain carries TRBV19 and TRBJ1-2; D is uncertain. V dropped 3 bases and J dropped 8 bases, with 10 bases sitting between them. The germline gives CDR1 LNHDA, CDR2 SQIVND (reference sequence). The CDR3 is 12 residues long. DNA for the CDR3: TGTGCCAGTAGTATGACCAGTGAGGGCTACACCTTC. It yields the protein CASSMTSEGYTF.

The table lists this clone with a count of one. The chain employs TRBV9 and TRBJ2-5; D may be TRBD1 or TRBD2 (6 bases each). Germline CDR1 SGDLS, CDR2 YYNGEE. The CDR3 covers 15 residues. Deletions cut 0 bases from V and 4 bases from J, with 13 bases between. CDR3 sequence: CASSVAEGGGETQYF. The CDR3 DNA is TGTGCCAGCAGCGTAGCCGAGGGGGGAGGAGAGACCCAGTACTTC.

V and J are TRBV30 and TRBJ1-1, with TRBD1 matching 7 bases. The CDR3 totals 15 residues. Germline assignment: CDR1 GTSNPN and CDR2 SVGIG (reference sequence). Germline trimming cut 5 bases from V and 0 bases from J; bases unmatched to any gene: 9. The CDR3 DNA is TGTGCCTGGGGGCGTCCGGACAGGATGAACACTGAAGCTTTCTTT. This translates into CAWGRPDRMNTEAFF.

V usage is TRBV5-1 and J usage is TRBJ2-3; 7 bases align to TRBD2. Trimming took 3 bases from V and 2 from J; bases not matched to a gene: 15. The length of the CDR3 is 18 residues. Germline CDR1 reads SGHRS; CDR2 reads YFSETQ. CDR3: CASSSGGWRGTFTDTQYF. CDR3 coding DNA: TGCGCCAGCAGCTCCGGAGGGTGGCGGGGGACCTTCACAGATACGCAGTATTTT. Full variable domain (missing parts from reference TRBV5-1 and TRBJ2-3): KAGVTQTPRYLIKTRGQQVTLSCSPISGHRSVSWYQQTPGQGLQFLFEYFSETQRNKGNFPGRFSGRQFSNSRSEMNVSTLELGDSALYLCASSSGGWRGTFTDTQYFGPGTRLTVL.

The V call is TRBV5-1, the J call TRBJ2-1, with 9 bases that match TRBD1. CDR3 size: 15 residues. V dropped 7 bases and J dropped 8; count of bases not matched to a gene: 13. The V gene's germline CDR1 is SGHRS and CDR2 YFSETQ. In nucleotides, the CDR3 is TGCGCCAGCCGGCGCGCGGGACAGGGAAACGATGAGCAGTTCTTC. Encoded protein: CASRRAGQGNDEQFF.

A single count supports this clone. V gene TRBV25-1 combines with J gene TRBJ1-1; D perhaps matches TRBD1 (6 bases). Between the trimmed V and J ends, which lost 4 bases and 1 base, there was a span of 13 bases. The CDR3 is made up of 15 amino acids. Germline CDR1 and CDR2: MGHDK and SYGVNS. CDR3 sequence reads: CASSAHRDSNTEAFF. The DNA for the CDR3 is TGTGCCAGCAGTGCCCACAGGGATTCGAACACTGAAGCTTTCTTT.

This clone was seen only a few times. V usage is TRBV28 and J usage is TRBJ1-2; no definite D call. Trimming took 6 bases from V and 8 from J, leaving 13 bases between them. From germline, CDR1 is MDHEN and CDR2 SYDVKM. The CDR3 totals 12 residues. The CDR3 bases are TGTGCCAGCAGGATTCGGGTCTCCGGCTACACCTTC. This gives the protein CASRIRVSGYTF.

The gene calls are TRBV14 and TRBJ1-2; D is possibly TRBD1 (5 bases). The length of the CDR3 is 18 residues. Germline-derived CDR1 and CDR2 are SGHDN and FVKESK. V lost 4 bases, J lost 8 bases, and 29 bases lay in between. The CDR3 sequence is CASSRTIDSGPMTGGYTF. The DNA for the CDR3 is TGTGCCAGCAGCCGAACGATAGACAGCGGGCCCATGACCGGGGGCTACACCTTC.

The CDR3 DNA reads as TGTGCCAGCAGCTTAGATTCGGGAGCGGGGAGTACTAGCACAGATACGCAGTATTTT. Translating gives CASSLDSGAGSTSTDTQYF. This chain links TRBV11-3 with TRBJ2-3; 7 bases are shared with TRBD2. V trimming: 0 bases; J trimming: 0 bases; junction bases outside the gene matches: 12. Germline V gives CDR1 SGHNT, CDR2 YENEEA. There are 19 residues in the CDR3.

The V call is TRBV18, the J call TRBJ1-2; D is undetermined. The CDR3 consists of 13 residues. Between the trimmed V and J ends, which lost 0 bases and 0 bases, there was a span of 2 bases. The germline V gene encodes CDR1 KGHSH and CDR2 LQKENI. The CDR3 is CASSPPANYGYTF. The CDR3 DNA sequence: TGTGCCAGCTCACCACCGGCTAACTATGGCTACACCTTC. The whole variable domain, remainder taken from reference TRBV18 and TRBJ1-2, is NAGVMQNPRHLVRRRGQEARLRCSPMKGHSHVYWYRQLPEEGLKFMVYLQKENIIDESGMPKERFSAEFPKEGPSILRIQQVVRGDSAAYFCASSPPANYGYTFGSGTRLTVV.

This chain uses TRBV30 with TRBJ1-5; a possible D gene is TRBD1 (6 bases). V dropped 4 bases and J dropped 3 bases, with 16 bases sitting between them. This CDR3 spans 15 amino acids. The germline gives CDR1 GTSNPN, CDR2 SVGIG (reference sequence). CDR3 sequence (DNA): TGTGCCTGGAATAGGGGGGCGGCCCACAATCAGCCCCAGCATTTT. Amino acid sequence: CAWNRGAAHNQPQHF.

The chain is built from TRBV4-3 and TRBJ1-4, with 7 bases aligning to TRBD1. The CDR3 has 15 amino acids. Germline V gene lookup returns CDR1 LGHNA and CDR2 YSLEER. The ends lost 4 bases at V and 8 bases at J; junction bases unmatched: 10. This CDR3 is CASSRSTGMVEKLFF. CDR3 in DNA: TGCGCCAGCAGCCGTTCGACAGGGATGGTAGAAAAACTGTTTTTT.